These 20 T cell receptor beta chains came from one sample sequenced in a study of T cell responses to AZD1222 COVID-19 vaccine. Method: immunoSEQ multiplex PCR; TCRdb's copy keeps in-frame clones and lacks some. The table has some 180,000 clones, about 89% seen once. The specimen was peripheral blood, collected 28 days after the second AZD1222 dose. The source of these receptors is an adult who received the AZD1222 COVID-19 vaccine.

To note about this clone: This specimen includes other DNA sequences encoding the same CDR3. This chain links TRBV7-9 with TRBJ2-3, with TRBD2 matching over 10 bases. V was pared by 1 base and J by 2 bases, with 3 bases of the junction left unmatched. CDR1 SEHNR and CDR2 FQNEAQ come from the germline V gene (reference sequence). CDR3 length: 16 residues. The CDR3 protein is CASSLGLAGVTDTQYF. The CDR3 DNA reads as TGTGCCAGCAGCTTAGGCCTAGCGGGAGTCACAGATACGCAGTATTTT. Full variable domain (outside the CDR3, taken from reference TRBV7-9 and TRBJ2-3): DTGVSQNPRHKITKRGQNVTFRCDPISEHNRLYWYRQTLGQGPEFLTYFQNEAQLEKSRLLSDRFSAERPKGSFSTLEIQRTEQGDSAMYLCASSLGLAGVTDTQYFGPGTRLTVL.

The chain recombines TRBV18 with TRBJ1-1; D remains unclear. The V gene lost 6 bases and the J gene lost 5 bases, with 7 bases spanning the gap. The V gene's germline CDR1 is KGHSH and CDR2 LQKENI. This CDR3 region has 11 residues. The CDR3: CASSSGTEAFF. As DNA, the CDR3 is TGTGCCAGCTCCAGTGGGACTGAAGCTTTCTTT.

The chain couples TRBV18 to TRBJ1-1; D call uncertain. Germline values: CDR1 KGHSH, CDR2 LQKENI. The CDR3 loop spans 14 amino acids. Trimming cost V 3 bases and J 0 bases, with 8 bases left between them. CDR3 sequence: CASSPDQLNTEAFF. The CDR3, as DNA: TGTGCCAGCTCACCTGACCAATTGAACACTGAAGCTTTCTTT. The complete variable domain, with remaining parts taken from reference TRBV18 and TRBJ1-1, reads NAGVMQNPRHLVRRRGQEARLRCSPMKGHSHVYWYRQLPEEGLKFMVYLQKENIIDESGMPKERFSAEFPKEGPSILRIQQVVRGDSAAYFCASSPDQLNTEAFFGQGTRLTVV.

V and J are TRBV7-8 and TRBJ2-1; possible D gene TRBD2, 6 bases. Germline CDR1 SGHVS, CDR2 FQNEAQ. The CDR3 is made up of 14 amino acids. V lost 5 bases, J lost 4 bases, and 12 bases lay in between. CDR3 DNA: TGTGCCAGCAGCCGGCGGGACTTTTACAATGAGCAGTTCTTC. This sequence encodes CASSRRDFYNEQFF. The whole variable domain, filled in from reference TRBV7-8 and TRBJ2-1, reads GAGVSQSPRYKVAKRGQDVALRCDPISGHVSLFWYQQALGQGPEFLTYFQNEAQLDKSGLPSDRFFAERPEGSVSTLKIQRTQQEDSAVYLCASSRRDFYNEQFFGPGTRLTVL.

The rearrangement links TRBV19 to TRBJ2-7; 13 bases match TRBD2. Germline CDR1 reads LNHDA; CDR2 reads SQIVND (reference sequence). V trimming: 6 bases; J trimming: 4 bases; junction bases outside the gene matches: 6. CDR3 length equals 15 residues. The CDR3 reads CASSMTSGRLYEQYF. The CDR3 DNA follows: TGTGCCAGTAGCATGACTAGCGGGAGGTTATACGAGCAGTACTTC.

The gene calls are TRBV5-1 and TRBJ2-7; TRBD1 matches 10 bases. Per germline, CDR1 SGHRS and CDR2 YFSETQ. The CDR3 has 15 amino acids. The V and J ends lost 5 bases and 2 bases, in that order; junction bases with no gene match: 7. CDR3 in amino acids: CASRSGQGSPYEQYF. The CDR3 bases are TGCGCCAGCAGGTCGGGACAGGGGTCCCCCTACGAGCAGTACTTC. Drawing the rest from reference TRBV5-1 and TRBJ2-7, the complete variable domain is KAGVTQTPRYLIKTRGQQVTLSCSPISGHRSVSWYQQTPGQGLQFLFEYFSETQRNKGNFPGRFSGRQFSNSRSEMNVSTLELGDSALYLCASRSGQGSPYEQYFGPGTRLTVT.

V and J are TRBV20-1 and TRBJ2-1, with 12 bases aligning to TRBD2. The CDR3 runs 20 residues. Germline-derived CDR1 and CDR2 are DFQATT and SNEGSKA (reference sequence). V lost 3 bases and J lost 0; bases outside the gene matches: 15. The DNA for the CDR3 is TGCAGTGCTAGTGTGGTCCTAGCGGGGGGGGCCAGTAGCTCCTACAATGAGCAGTTCTTC. Amino acids: CSASVVLAGGASSSYNEQFF.

J is TRBJ2-3 and V is TRBV21-1; the table assigns TRBD2, which was not confirmed against the DNA. TRBV21-1 is marked as a pseudogene. The CDR3 has 18 residues. The CDR3 protein is CASSKLRLAGAGTDTQYF. The CDR3 DNA reads TGTGCCAGCAGCAAATTGCGCCTAGCGGGGGCCGGCACAGATACGCAGTATTTT.

The chain combines TRBV27 with TRBJ2-1; D is undetermined. With 6 bases removed from V and 9 bases from J, the gap between germline ends came to 15 bases. This CDR3 region has 13 residues. Germline CDR1 MNHEY, CDR2 SMNVEV (reference sequence). As DNA, the CDR3 is TGTGCCAGCAGGGGAAATCGAGGCCGTGAGCAGTTCTTC. It codes for CASRGNRGREQFF.

The chain uses TRBV6-6 and TRBJ2-5; TRBD1 matches at 8 bases. The CDR3 extends over 15 amino acids. Germline CDR1 reads MNHNY; CDR2 reads SVGAGI (reference sequence). V shed 0 bases and J 3 bases; nucleotides not matched to a gene: 3. The CDR3 DNA reads TGTGCCAGCAGTTACTCGTACAGGGGGGAAGAGACCCAGTACTTC. It is translated as CASSYSYRGEETQYF.

The chain joins TRBV29-1 to TRBJ1-1, with D unclear. Trimming stripped 8 bases from V and 2 bases from J, with 9 bases between. This CDR3 contains 11 residues. Germline CDR1 and CDR2: SQVTM and ANQGSEA. CDR3 sequence: CSSFANTEAFF. The CDR3, as DNA: TGCAGCTCCTTTGCAAACACTGAAGCTTTCTTT.

V is TRBV9 and J is TRBJ1-3, with 8 bases fitting TRBD1. J gave up 0 bases and V 0 bases, and 5 bases lay outside the gene matches. The CDR3 spans 17 residues. Germline lookup yields CDR1 SGDLS and CDR2 YYNGEE. As DNA, the CDR3 is TGTGCCAGCAGCGTAGTCGCAGGGGGCCACTCTGGAAACACCATATATTTT. Protein product: CASSVVAGGHSGNTIYF.

The chain couples TRBV18 to TRBJ2-3; 7 positions match TRBD1. With V trimmed by 3 bases and J by 2 bases, 5 bases remained unmatched. The germline gives CDR1 KGHSH, CDR2 LQKENI. The CDR3 spans 15 residues. The CDR3 DNA is TGTGCCAGCTCACCCACCAAGGGGGCCACAGATACGCAGTATTTT. Translation gives CASSPTKGATDTQYF. The full variable domain, with the rest looked up from reference TRBV18 and TRBJ2-3, is NAGVMQNPRHLVRRRGQEARLRCSPMKGHSHVYWYRQLPEEGLKFMVYLQKENIIDESGMPKERFSAEFPKEGPSILRIQQVVRGDSAAYFCASSPTKGATDTQYFGPGTRLTVL.

The count of this clone is one. The CDR3 sequence: CSVGRDRERGTQYF. CDR3 DNA sequence: TGCAGCGTTGGCCGGGACAGAGAACGGGGGACCCAGTACTTC. The chain joins TRBV29-1 to TRBJ2-5; 7 nucleotides align to TRBD1. Germline V gives CDR1 SQVTM, CDR2 ANQGSEA. The CDR3 has 14 amino acids. Trimming took 4 bases from V and 7 from J; bases not matched to a gene: 12.

The rearrangement uses TRBV7-2 and TRBJ2-3, with D maybe TRBD2 (6 bases). This CDR3 comprises 13 residues. From germline, CDR1 is SGHTA and CDR2 FQGNSA. V was trimmed by 6 bases and J by 6 bases, leaving 13 bases between them. CDR3 sequence (DNA): TGTGCCAGCAGTCAAGGAGGGGCTGATACGCAGTATTTT. As protein: CASSQGGADTQYF.

The chain couples TRBV20-1 to TRBJ2-1; tentative D call: TRBD2 (5 bases). CDR3 length: 12 amino acids. V was trimmed by 8 bases and J by 6 bases, leaving 14 bases between them. Germline lookup yields CDR1 DFQATT and CDR2 SNEGSKA (reference sequence). The CDR3 reads CSSIEGFNEQFF. The CDR3 nucleotides read TGCAGTTCTATTGAGGGTTTCAATGAGCAGTTCTTC.

The chain couples TRBV4-2 to TRBJ1-5; TRBD1 might be the D (6 bases). This CDR3 is 17 amino acids long. The V gene lost 0 bases and the J gene lost 2 bases, with 14 bases spanning the gap. Germline V lookup: CDR1 LGHNA, CDR2 YNFKEQ. CDR3 amino acids: CASSQDRGGLGNQPQHF. The CDR3 coding sequence is TGTGCCAGCAGCCAAGATAGGGGGGGGCTCGGCAATCAGCCCCAGCATTTT.

V and J are TRBV9 and TRBJ1-6, with a weak D call TRBD1 (5 bases). This CDR3 has 15 amino acids. The V gene lost 3 bases and the J gene lost 4 bases, with 11 bases spanning the gap. Germline values: CDR1 SGDLS, CDR2 YYNGEE. The CDR3: CASSAQDPYNSPLHF. The CDR3 DNA sequence: TGTGCCAGCAGCGCACAGGATCCTTATAATTCACCCCTCCACTTT.

The genes are TRBV27 and TRBJ2-3; tentatively, D is TRBD1 (6 bases). V was clipped by 3 bases and J by 1 base, with 11 bases between them. CDR1 is MNHEY, CDR2 SMNVEV, per germline (reference sequence). The length of the CDR3 is 15 residues. The CDR3 DNA follows: TGTGCCAGCAGTTTGCCAGGGGTGGGCACAGATACGCAGTATTTT. Translation: CASSLPGVGTDTQYF.

This chain connects TRBV5-1 to TRBJ2-2; the D gene is possibly TRBD1 (6 bases). The V and J ends lost 7 bases and 0 bases respectively, with 13 bases between them. Germline CDR1 is SGHRS and CDR2 is YFSETQ. CDR3 length equals 15 residues. The CDR3 DNA reads as TGCGCCAGCCAAGCCGGGACATCGAACACCGGGGAGCTGTTTTTT. This translates into CASQAGTSNTGELFF.